Below, one TCR beta chain is given with its context. The antigen remains unidentified. The same CDR3 is also encoded by other DNA sequences in this sample. This entry belongs to a study of cytomegalovirus exposure and HLA in healthy donors. V shed 8 bases and J 5 bases; nucleotides not matched to a gene: 12. Germline values: CDR1 MNHNY, CDR2 SVGAGI (reference sequence). This CDR3 is 15 amino acids long. This PCR relied on a set of 60 Vbeta primers and 13 Jbeta primers. Sequencing was performed with immunoSEQ multiplex PCR; in TCRdb, only in-frame clones are kept and a portion is missing. The table includes about 190,000 clones, about 80% detected once. Study conclusions and caveats: A missense DCLRE1C variant was associated with V- and J-gene trimming of TCR beta chains in a later analysis, and an independent cohort replicated the association.

This receptor was identified in a young woman in good health and CMV-seropositive. The rearrangement links TRBV6-6 to TRBJ1-1, with 9 bases fitting TRBD1. What was sequenced was PBMCs. CDR3 residues: CASCSQKGQGTEAFF. The CDR3 bases are TGTGCCAGCTGTTCTCAAAAGGGACAGGGAACTGAAGCTTTCTTT.